The 14 T cell receptor beta chains presented below share a single source sample, sequenced in a study of radiotherapy plus CTLA-4 blockade in lung cancer. The assay was immunoSEQ multiplex PCR, and TCRdb's table has in-frame clones only and misses some. Among tens of thousands of clones listed, around 80% were seen once. The sample in question was peripheral blood, obtained from a patient treated with radiotherapy plus ipilimumab. The receptors were gathered from a human donor with non-small cell lung cancer who had a complete response to radiotherapy plus ipilimumab.

The chain uses TRBV27 and TRBJ1-6, with 10 bases identical to TRBD1. CDR3 length: 18 amino acids. The ends lost 2 bases at V and 11 bases at J; junction bases unmatched: 15. Germline V gene lookup returns CDR1 MNHEY and CDR2 SMNVEV (reference sequence). The CDR3 bases are TGTGCCAGCAGTTTAGTGGGACAGGGGATAGGGGCGGGGCCACCCCTCCACTTT. It specifies CASSLVGQGIGAGPPLHF.

This sequence joins TRBV9 and TRBJ2-4; 13 bases are shared with TRBD2. The CDR3 extends over 16 amino acids. V lost 3 bases and J lost 1; bases outside the gene matches: 1. CDR1 SGDLS and CDR2 YYNGEE come from the germline V gene. The CDR3 region is CASSGTSGGAKNIQYF. The CDR3 DNA reads TGTGCCAGCAGCGGGACTAGCGGGGGCGCCAAAAACATTCAGTACTTC.

V gene TRBV11-2 combines with J gene TRBJ1-2; D not certain. Trimming took 4 bases from V and 0 from J, leaving 15 bases between them. The length of the CDR3 is 16 residues. Germline CDR1 reads SGHAT; CDR2 reads FQNNGV. The DNA of the CDR3 is TGTGCCAGCAGCTCCTCTCGCGGCCGTCCTAACTATGGCTACACCTTC. Protein product: CASSSSRGRPNYGYTF.

V and J are TRBV7-2 and TRBJ1-3; D remains ambiguous. Germline CDR1 reads SGHTA; CDR2 reads FQGNSA. Trimming took 1 base from V and 0 from J, leaving 10 bases between them. This CDR3 comprises 16 residues. CDR3 sequence reads: CASSLVAASSGNTIYF. As DNA, the CDR3 is TGTGCCAGCAGCTTAGTTGCCGCAAGCTCTGGAAACACCATATATTTT.

V usage is TRBV11-3 and J usage is TRBJ2-1; perhaps D is TRBD1 or TRBD2 (5 bases each). Per germline, CDR1 SGHNT and CDR2 YENEEA. The CDR3 loop spans 15 amino acids. Trimming stripped 5 bases from V and 8 bases from J, with 19 bases between. In nucleotides, the CDR3 is TGTGCCAGCAGCACCGGGGACCTAGCTGGCTATGAGCAGTTCTTC. This encodes CASSTGDLAGYEQFF.

The table lists this clone with a count of one. V usage is TRBV18 and J usage is TRBJ2-1; D is unclear. V was pared by 3 bases and J by 4 bases, with 10 bases between. Per germline, CDR1 KGHSH and CDR2 LQKENI. The CDR3 is 14 residues long. CDR3 amino acids: CASSPERTYNEQFF. As DNA, the CDR3 is TGTGCCAGCTCACCGGAGCGAACATACAATGAGCAGTTCTTC.

The V gene is TRBV18, the J gene TRBJ1-1; possible D gene TRBD1, 5 bases. CDR1 KGHSH and CDR2 LQKENI come from the germline V gene. Trimming took 0 bases from V and 8 from J, leaving 16 bases between them. This CDR3 has 15 amino acids. The CDR3 protein is CASSPPGTSDAEAFF. CDR3 sequence (DNA): TGTGCCAGCTCACCACCCGGGACCTCCGACGCCGAAGCTTTCTTT.

The V and J genes are TRBV7-2 and TRBJ1-2; D unresolved. The CDR3 sequence is 14 residues long. Trimming stripped 1 base from V and 5 bases from J, with 11 bases between. Germline V gene data show CDR1 as SGHTA and CDR2 as FQGNSA. Here the CDR3 reads CASSLVKGSYGYTF. The DNA for the CDR3 is TGTGCCAGCAGCTTAGTGAAGGGTTCGTATGGCTACACCTTC.

DNA for the CDR3: TGTGCCAGCACCACGGGACCTAACTATGGCTACACCTTC. Protein: CASTTGPNYGYTF. The chain combines TRBV7-2 with TRBJ1-2, with D possibly being TRBD1 (5 bases). The CDR3 sequence is 13 residues long. Germline-derived CDR1 and CDR2 are SGHTA and FQGNSA. V dropped 7 bases and J dropped 0 bases, with 9 bases sitting between them.

The gene calls are TRBV6-5 and TRBJ2-3; D is uncertain. V shed 6 bases and J shed 1 base, with 8 bases lying between them. In germline, CDR1 is MNHEY, CDR2 SVGAGI. The CDR3 is 13 residues long. In nucleotides, the CDR3 is TGTGCCAGCAGGTACCCGGGCACAGATACGCAGTATTTT. Translated, it gives CASRYPGTDTQYF.

This rearrangement joins TRBV29-1 to TRBJ2-5, with TRBD1 matching over 11 bases. This CDR3 region has 16 residues. V lost 2 bases to trimming and J lost 4 bases; unmatched junction nucleotides: 9. Per germline, CDR1 SQVTM and CDR2 ANQGSEA. The chain's CDR3 is CSVEKGAGTGGETQYF. The CDR3 nucleotides are TGCAGCGTTGAAAAAGGGGCCGGGACAGGGGGAGAGACCCAGTACTTC.

This chain joins TRBV7-8 and TRBJ1-3; tentatively, D is TRBD1 (6 bases). This CDR3 region has 15 residues. Germline lookup yields CDR1 SGHVS and CDR2 FQNEAQ. V lost 3 bases and J lost 0, with 9 bases in between. CDR3 amino acids: CASSLGAISGNTIYF. CDR3 DNA sequence: TGTGCCAGCAGCTTGGGGGCCATCTCTGGAAACACCATATATTTT.

A single count supports this clone. The chain is built from TRBV18 and TRBJ1-1; D is unresolved. The V end was cut by 0 bases, the J end by 4 bases, with 9 bases between. CDR3 length: 14 residues. Germline V gene data show CDR1 as KGHSH and CDR2 as LQKENI. CDR3 protein: CASSPPYSGTEAFF. CDR3 DNA: TGTGCCAGCTCACCACCGTATTCGGGCACTGAAGCTTTCTTT.

This rearrangement joins TRBV29-1 to TRBJ2-1, with 7 bases identical to TRBD2. From germline, CDR1 is SQVTM and CDR2 ANQGSEA. This CDR3 comprises 15 residues. Unmatched junction bases numbered 8, after V lost 6 bases and J lost 0 bases. The CDR3 loop reads CSVTLAVSSYNEQFF. DNA of the CDR3: TGCAGCGTAACCCTAGCGGTAAGCTCCTACAATGAGCAGTTCTTC.